Below, 17 T cell receptor beta chains from the same sample are listed, as sequenced in a study of TIL therapy for anti-PD-1-resistant metastatic lung cancer. This was the immunoSEQ v3 assay. Profiling relied on immunoSEQ multiplex PCR, and the TCRdb table lists in-frame clones only, not all of them. The sample holds some 57,000 clones, around 87% seen once. Stated time point: pre-treatment sample, taken before nivolumab and TIL therapy. Sequencing used blood, obtained at baseline. The receptors originated from a person aged 25-79 years with non-small cell lung cancer.

This chain connects TRBV5-1 to TRBJ2-3; D is unresolved. Trimming shortened V by 2 bases and J by 1 base, and 11 bases separated the two germline ends. CDR1 SGHRS and CDR2 YFSETQ come from the germline V gene. The CDR3 loop spans 15 amino acids. CDR3 sequence (DNA): TGCGCCAGCAGCTTTCAGACGTCCGGCACAGATACGCAGTATTTT. This translates into CASSFQTSGTDTQYF.

The chain joins TRBV6-5 to TRBJ2-6, with D uncertain. V was shortened by 4 bases and J by 4 bases, with 5 bases between the two germline ends. The CDR3 covers 13 residues. Germline CDR1 and CDR2: MNHEY and SVGAGI. This CDR3 reads CASSFAGANVLTF. CDR3 nucleotide sequence: TGTGCCAGCAGTTTTGCCGGGGCCAACGTCCTGACTTTC.

The V and J genes are TRBV27 and TRBJ2-6; TRBD1 is a possible D gene (6 bases). The CDR3 is 15 residues long. Germline V gives CDR1 MNHEY, CDR2 SMNVEV (reference sequence). V was pared by 6 bases and J by 1 base, with 10 bases between. The CDR3 bases are TGTGCCAGCAGCATAGACAGGTCTGGGGCCAACGTCCTGACTTTC. It specifies CASSIDRSGANVLTF.

The chain uses TRBV13 and TRBJ2-7; 12 nucleotides agree with TRBD2. Trimming removed 4 bases from V and 4 bases from J; junction bases left unmatched: 2. The CDR3 runs to 14 residues. CDR1 is PRHDT, CDR2 FYEKMQ, per germline (reference sequence). The CDR3 protein is CASSWTSGEYEQYF. CDR3 nucleotides: TGTGCCAGCAGCTGGACTAGCGGGGAGTACGAGCAGTACTTC.

The chain has TRBV7-2 and TRBJ1-1; D uncertain. The V and J ends lost 6 bases and 9 bases respectively, with 17 bases between them. In germline, CDR1 is SGHTA, CDR2 FQGNSA. The CDR3 totals 13 residues. The CDR3 DNA reads TGTGCCAGCAGGTTACAGAGGACTGAGAAAGCTTTCTTT. It translates to CASRLQRTEKAFF.

The count of this clone is one. The gene calls are TRBV9 and TRBJ2-5; possibly TRBD1 for D (7 bases). This CDR3 contains 15 residues. The V and J ends lost 0 bases and 4 bases respectively, with 13 bases between them. Germline CDR1 and CDR2: SGDLS and YYNGEE. The CDR3 reads CASSVGVRGAETQYF. The DNA for the CDR3 is TGTGCCAGCAGCGTAGGGGTCAGGGGGGCAGAGACCCAGTACTTC.

The V call is TRBV6-5, the J call TRBJ1-1; possibly TRBD1 for D (6 bases). The ends were cut back, 11 bases at V and 10 bases at J, with 23 bases in the middle. CDR1 is MNHEY and CDR2 is SVGAGI in the germline V gene. CDR3 size: 13 residues. The CDR3: CASQQVRGQGAFF. CDR3 DNA: TGTGCCTCCCAGCAGGTCAGGGGCCAGGGAGCTTTCTTT.

This clone appeared once. V usage is TRBV21-1 and J usage is TRBJ2-7; TRBD2 is the table's D call, not checked against the DNA. TRBV21-1 is designated a pseudogene. The CDR3 is made up of 13 amino acids. DNA for the CDR3: TGTGCCAGCAGTGGACTAGCGGGCTACGAGCAGTACTTC. It encodes CASSGLAGYEQYF.

This clone has a handful of counts. The chain couples TRBV9 to TRBJ1-4; D gene unclear. Trimming took off 0 bases at V and 2 bases at J, with 17 bases between the two ends. CDR1 is SGDLS, CDR2 YYNGEE, per germline. The CDR3 covers 18 residues. The CDR3, as DNA: TGTGCCAGCAGCGTAGGGTTGTTGGCACAGCATACTAATGAAAAACTGTTTTTT. This sequence encodes CASSVGLLAQHTNEKLFF. The full variable domain, its missing parts supplied by reference TRBV9 and TRBJ1-4, is DSGVTQTPKHLITATGQRVTLRCSPRSGDLSVYWYQQSLDQGLQFLIQYYNGEERAKGNILERFSAQQFPDLHSELNLSSLELGDSALYFCASSVGLLAQHTNEKLFFGSGTQLSVL.

Here the CDR3 reads CASSLGQGQGIDEQFF. DNA of the CDR3: TGCGCCAGCAGCTTGGGTCAGGGACAGGGGATCGATGAGCAGTTCTTC. The gene calls are TRBV5-1 and TRBJ2-1, with 10 bases matching TRBD1. The CDR3 sequence is 16 residues long. The germline CDR1 and CDR2 sequences are SGHRS and YFSETQ. V lost 0 bases, J lost 8 bases, and 8 bases stayed unmatched.

This clone is a singleton in its sample. CDR3 in DNA: TGTGCCAGCAGTGAAAGTAGGGGGCGAAGGATTGGCTACACCTTC. This gives the protein CASSESRGRRIGYTF. The chain is built from TRBV6-1 and TRBJ1-2; 7 nucleotides line up with TRBD1. Germline CDR1 is MNHNS and CDR2 is SASEGT. The CDR3 runs 15 residues. V was pared by 2 bases and J by 7 bases, with 10 bases of the junction left unmatched.

The chain carries TRBV5-6 and TRBJ1-2; D unclear. The CDR3 has 12 amino acids. Germline CDR1 is SGHDT and CDR2 is YYEEEE. Between the trimmed V and J ends, which lost 3 bases and 8 bases, there was a span of 11 bases. CDR3 sequence: CASSSGPRGYTF. The CDR3 bases are TGTGCCAGCAGCTCAGGCCCAAGGGGCTACACCTTC. Looking up the rest from reference TRBV5-6 and TRBJ1-2 gives the full variable domain: DAGVTQSPTHLIKTRGQQVTLRCSPKSGHDTVSWYQQALGQGPQFIFQYYEEEERQRGNFPDRFSGHQFPNYSSELNVNALLLGDSALYLCASSSGPRGYTFGSGTRLTVV.

The chain combines TRBV5-1 with TRBJ2-3, with D tentatively TRBD1 or TRBD2 (7 bases each). Germline V gives CDR1 SGHRS, CDR2 YFSETQ. The CDR3 is 16 amino acids. Trimming left V 0 bases short and J 4 bases short, with 15 bases between. The CDR3 loop reads CASSLAGGTVPDTQYF. The CDR3 DNA reads TGCGCCAGCAGCTTGGCCGGGGGGACAGTTCCAGATACGCAGTATTTT.

The chain has TRBV27 and TRBJ1-2, with D perhaps matching TRBD1 (5 bases). Germline V gives CDR1 MNHEY, CDR2 SMNVEV (reference sequence). This CDR3 is 14 amino acids long. Trimming cost V 6 bases and J 2 bases, with 13 bases left between them. The CDR3 DNA sequence: TGTGCCAGCAGCCCGACAGAGTTAAACTATGGCTACACCTTC. Residues: CASSPTELNYGYTF.

The chain recombines TRBV9 with TRBJ1-1, with TRBD1 as a possible D gene (5 bases). Trimming took 4 bases from V and 5 from J, leaving 15 bases between them. The CDR3 length is 14 residues. Germline V gives CDR1 SGDLS, CDR2 YYNGEE. DNA for the CDR3: TGTGCCAGCAGCCTCGACCCGGGGGGGACTGAAGCTTTCTTT. It codes for CASSLDPGGTEAFF. The full variable domain, completed using reference TRBV9 and TRBJ1-1, is DSGVTQTPKHLITATGQRVTLRCSPRSGDLSVYWYQQSLDQGLQFLIQYYNGEERAKGNILERFSAQQFPDLHSELNLSSLELGDSALYFCASSLDPGGTEAFFGQGTRLTVV.

J is TRBJ2-3 and V is TRBV5-1; 8 bases fit TRBD1. V lost 3 bases and J lost 1; bases outside the gene matches: 10. This CDR3 is built from 17 residues. Germline CDR1 is SGHRS and CDR2 is YFSETQ. The CDR3: CASSSTTGGKGTDTQYF. The CDR3 bases are TGCGCCAGCAGCTCGACTACAGGGGGGAAAGGCACAGATACGCAGTATTTT. Full variable domain (rest looked up from reference TRBV5-1 and TRBJ2-3): KAGVTQTPRYLIKTRGQQVTLSCSPISGHRSVSWYQQTPGQGLQFLFEYFSETQRNKGNFPGRFSGRQFSNSRSEMNVSTLELGDSALYLCASSSTTGGKGTDTQYFGPGTRLTVL.

This sequence joins TRBV5-1 and TRBJ2-3; the match to TRBD2 covers 8 bases. Germline-derived CDR1 and CDR2 are SGHRS and YFSETQ. The CDR3 covers 15 residues. V lost 0 bases to trimming and J lost 3 bases; unmatched junction nucleotides: 3. For the CDR3, the DNA is TGCGCCAGCAGCTTGGGGTCTAGCGGGACAGATACGCAGTATTTT. It translates to CASSLGSSGTDTQYF.